This TCR beta chain was recovered during a study of T cell responses to AZD1222 COVID-19 vaccine. At the level of the study: Second doses were pooled across both intervals (about 4 or about 12 weeks). Whole-study findings and limits: Most donors were white British and more were female, and clonal diversity was possibly underestimated. After the peak T cell response, and only then, were repertoires sampled. After two AZD1222 doses, spike-specific TCR breadth and depth rose versus day 0.

From germline, CDR1 is MDHEN and CDR2 SYDVKM. V dropped 2 bases and J dropped 6 bases, with 14 bases sitting between them. This CDR3 has 14 amino acids. About this clone itself: Its antigen remains unknown.

Sequencing was performed with immunoSEQ multiplex PCR; in TCRdb, only in-frame clones are kept and a portion is missing. The data contain about 130,000 clones, about four fifths of them singletons. This chain uses TRBV28 with TRBJ2-7, with D uncertain. Here the sequenced sample was peripheral blood, taken on day 0 of AZD1222 vaccination. The clonotype originates from an adult in good health. The CDR3 DNA follows: TGTGCCAGCAGTTTAATTACACCGCCTAGCGAGCAGTACTTC. This gives the protein CASSLITPPSEQYF.